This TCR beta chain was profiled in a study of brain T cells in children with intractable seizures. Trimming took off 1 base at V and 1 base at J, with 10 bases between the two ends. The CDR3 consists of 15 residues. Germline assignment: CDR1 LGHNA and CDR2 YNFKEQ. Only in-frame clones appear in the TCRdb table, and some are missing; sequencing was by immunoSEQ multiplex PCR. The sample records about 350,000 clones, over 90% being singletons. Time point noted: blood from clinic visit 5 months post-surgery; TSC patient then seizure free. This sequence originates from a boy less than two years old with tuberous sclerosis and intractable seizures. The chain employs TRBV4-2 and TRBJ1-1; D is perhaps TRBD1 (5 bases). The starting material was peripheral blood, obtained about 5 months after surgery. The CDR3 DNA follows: TGTGCCAGCAGCCAAGGGGGGGAGGGGAACACTGAAGCTTTCTTT. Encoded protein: CASSQGGEGNTEAFF.